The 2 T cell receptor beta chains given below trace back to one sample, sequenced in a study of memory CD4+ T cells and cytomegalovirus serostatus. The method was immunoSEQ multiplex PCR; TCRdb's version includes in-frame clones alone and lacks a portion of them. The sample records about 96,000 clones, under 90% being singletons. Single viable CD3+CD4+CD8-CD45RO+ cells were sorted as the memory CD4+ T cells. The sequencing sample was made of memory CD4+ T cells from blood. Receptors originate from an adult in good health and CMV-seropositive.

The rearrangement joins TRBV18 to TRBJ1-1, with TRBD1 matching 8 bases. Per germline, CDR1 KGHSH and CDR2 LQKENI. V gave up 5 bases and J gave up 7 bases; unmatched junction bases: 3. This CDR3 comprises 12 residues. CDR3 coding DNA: TGTGCCAGCTCAGCTGACAGGGGTGAAGCTTTCTTT. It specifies CASSADRGEAFF.

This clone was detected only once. CDR3 loop: CASSQLAKLAKNIQYF. CDR3 nucleotide sequence: TGTGCCAGCAGTCAACTAGCCAAGCTAGCCAAAAACATTCAGTACTTC. V is TRBV28 and J is TRBJ2-4; possible D gene TRBD2, 6 bases. CDR1 and CDR2 (germline): MDHEN, SYDVKM. V was shortened by 5 bases and J by 0 bases, with 14 bases between the two germline ends. This CDR3 region has 16 residues.